This T cell receptor (beta chain) was identified during a study of CD8 T cells in Susac syndrome. Study-wide points: Individuals included in the TCR sequencing and HLA analysis were acknowledged by the study to be relatively few in number.

The authors reverse transcribed roughly 0.5 to 1 ug RNA with random hexamers. By means of immunoSEQ multiplex PCR, TCR beta CDR3 spanning 54 Vbeta and 13 Jbeta underwent amplification. MiXCR was run by TCRdb on the immunoSEQ multiplex PCR reads, yielding one entry per CDR3 protein. This table holds 95,000 to 150,000 distinct CDR3 sequences, roughly 94% found once. Details on this clonotype: What it binds is not known.

Germline loops: CDR1 LNHNV, CDR2 YYDKDF (reference sequence). Trimming removed 8 bases at V and 0 bases at J, with 11 bases between. There are 13 residues in the CDR3. TEMRA cells were enriched by FACS, and CD4+ and CD8+ T cells were negatively isolated. The TCR originated in a human donor with Susac syndrome. What was sequenced was CD8+ T cells from PBMCs. V gene TRBV15 combines with J gene TRBJ2-7, with D possibly matching TRBD1 (6 bases). The CDR3 region has the DNA TGTGCCACCCGGGACATCGCCTCCTACGAGCAGTACTTC. As protein: CATRDIASYEQYF.